Sequencing of this T cell receptor beta chain was carried out in a study of OX40 agonist ivuxolimab in advanced cancers. Study background: Averaging about 60 years in age, with a range of roughly 23 to 85, the cohort was about 86% male. Three patients, one with hepatocellular carcinoma and two with cutaneous melanoma, achieved partial responses. Study results and limitations: Undetermined was the antigen specificity of the expanded peripheral T cells.

As concerns this clone: The target antigen is unknown.

V dropped 4 bases and J dropped 5; count of bases not matched to a gene: 6. This CDR3 has 14 amino acids. Germline V gives CDR1 MNHNS, CDR2 SASEGT. Clones were sequenced by immunoSEQ multiplex PCR, and TCRdb holds only the in-frame ones, with some missing. The data hold around 100,000 clones, with approximately 90% observed a single time. A history of autoimmune disease or systemic immunosuppression excluded patients. Sample: CD4+ or CD8+ T cells sorted from blood, taken in a trial of the OX40 agonist ivuxolimab. The V gene is TRBV6-1, the J gene TRBJ2-7, with 9 bases matching TRBD1. This TCR came from an adult with an advanced solid tumor such as melanoma, head and neck, liver or kidney cancer. The DNA of the CDR3 is TGTGCCAGCAGTGTGAGGGACAGGGTCAACGAGCAGTACTTC. The encoded protein is CASSVRDRVNEQYF.